The 10 T cell receptor beta chains below all came from one sample that was sequenced in a study of T-cell memory formation after mild COVID-19. One entry per CDR3 protein results from TCRdb running MiXCR on the 5' RACE reads. The data hold some 450,000 distinct CDR3 sequences, with around 19% observed a single time. Sequenced sample: PBMCs or a T cell subset sorted from them (not recorded which). These receptors all come from an adult woman who had mild COVID-19 (a few samples of this study predate the infection). Cell type and time point are not known.

This clonotype was observed at least ten times. The chain links TRBV6-2 or TRBV6-3 to TRBJ2-7; no reliable D call. The CDR3 has 11 amino acids. The V gene lost 4 bases and the J gene lost 7 bases, with 8 bases spanning the gap. The V gene's germline CDR1 is MNHEY and CDR2 SVGEGT. The DNA of the CDR3 is TGTGCCAGCAGTTCCCCCGGGGAGCAGTACTTC. This gives the protein CASSSPGEQYF.

This clonotype turned up a few times. The V and J genes are TRBV24-1 and TRBJ1-1; D gene ambiguous. From germline, CDR1 is KGHDR and CDR2 SFDVKD. V was pared by 6 bases and J by 2 bases, with 9 bases between. The CDR3 consists of 13 residues. The CDR3 loop reads CATSWSQNTEAFF. DNA of the CDR3: TGTGCCACCAGTTGGTCTCAAAACACTGAAGCTTTCTTT.

The chain has TRBV7-8 and TRBJ1-5; a weak D match, TRBD1 (5 bases). V lost 0 bases, J lost 5 bases, and 14 bases lay in between. The CDR3 is 16 amino acids. The germline V gene encodes CDR1 SGHVS and CDR2 FQNEAQ. The CDR3 DNA follows: TGTGCCAGCAGCTTAGCATCGGGGGACGGGGATCAGCCCCAGCATTTT. Its protein product is CASSLASGDGDQPQHF.

This clonotype was observed a handful of times. V gene TRBV7-2 combines with J gene TRBJ2-1; D unclear. V was shortened by 0 bases and J by 5 bases, with 5 bases between the two germline ends. In germline, CDR1 is SGHTA, CDR2 FQGNSA. The CDR3 has 13 residues. CDR3 sequence (DNA): TGTGCCAGCAGCTTAGCCCACCACAATGAGCAGTTCTTC. It translates to CASSLAHHNEQFF.

This chain joins TRBV9 and TRBJ1-2; weak D call: TRBD1 (6 bases). V gave up 4 bases and J gave up 5 bases, with 15 bases separating them. CDR1 is SGDLS and CDR2 is YYNGEE in the germline V gene. This CDR3 is built from 14 residues. CDR3: CASSSGQIQYGYTF. In DNA, the CDR3 is TGTGCCAGCAGCTCCGGACAGATCCAATATGGCTACACCTTC.

V is TRBV2 and J is TRBJ2-7; tentatively, D is TRBD1 or TRBD2 (5 bases each). The germline gives CDR1 SNHLY, CDR2 FYNNEI. Trimming removed 2 bases from V and 6 bases from J, with 8 bases in between. This CDR3 spans 12 amino acids. CDR3 sequence reads: CASSELGTEQYF. In DNA, the CDR3 is TGTGCCAGCAGTGAACTAGGGACCGAGCAGTACTTC.

The V and J genes are TRBV5-6 and TRBJ2-3; D ambiguous. The CDR3 is 14 amino acids. Germline V gene sequence: CDR1 SGHDT, CDR2 YYEEEE. The ends were cut back, 0 bases at V and 4 bases at J, with 9 bases in the middle. The CDR3 DNA reads as TGTGCCAGCAGCTTGGTGGAGCTCCCAGATACGCAGTATTTT. Encoded protein: CASSLVELPDTQYF.

CDR3 residues: CSAVTGTSSRELFF. CDR3 coding DNA: TGCAGCGCAGTCACCGGGACATCCAGCCGGGAGCTGTTTTTT. V usage is TRBV29-1 and J usage is TRBJ2-2; weak D call: TRBD1 (6 bases). The V end lost 7 bases, the J end lost 9 bases, and 21 bases lay between the germline ends. This CDR3 has 14 amino acids. From germline, CDR1 is SQVTM and CDR2 ANQGSEA.

V is TRBV18 and J is TRBJ2-7, with 7 bases that match TRBD2. Trimming removed 6 bases from V and 1 base from J; junction bases left unmatched: 6. The CDR3 consists of 14 residues. Germline V CDR1 and CDR2: KGHSH, LQKENI. The CDR3 nucleotides read TGTGCCAGCTCGCCGCAGGGAGGGTCCTACGAGCAGTACTTC. Its protein is CASSPQGGSYEQYF.

The V call is TRBV7-9, the J call TRBJ1-5, with 10 bases that match TRBD1. The CDR3 runs to 15 residues. J lost 9 bases, V lost 4 bases, and 9 bases had no gene match. Germline values: CDR1 SEHNR, CDR2 FQNEAQ (reference sequence). Written as DNA, the CDR3 is TGTGCCAGCAGCTCCGCCGGGACAGGGGTATGGCCCCAGCATTTT. This sequence encodes CASSSAGTGVWPQHF. The variable domain in full, completed from reference TRBV7-9 and TRBJ1-5, reads DTGVSQNPRHKITKRGQNVTFRCDPISEHNRLYWYRQTLGQGPEFLTYFQNEAQLEKSRLLSDRFSAERPKGSFSTLEIQRTEQGDSAMYLCASSSAGTGVWPQHFGDGTRLSIL.